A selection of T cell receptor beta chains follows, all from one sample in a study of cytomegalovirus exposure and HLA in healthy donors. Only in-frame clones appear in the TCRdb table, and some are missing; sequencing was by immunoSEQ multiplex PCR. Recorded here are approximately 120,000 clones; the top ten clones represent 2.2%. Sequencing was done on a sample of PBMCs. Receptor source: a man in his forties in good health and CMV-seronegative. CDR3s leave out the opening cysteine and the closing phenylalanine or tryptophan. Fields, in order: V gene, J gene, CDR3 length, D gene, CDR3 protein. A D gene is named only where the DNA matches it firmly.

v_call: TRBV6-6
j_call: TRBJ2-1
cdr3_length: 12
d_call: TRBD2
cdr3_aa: ASSSGTSFYEQF

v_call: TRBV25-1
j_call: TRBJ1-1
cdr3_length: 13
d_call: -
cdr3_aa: ASSEWGEGNTEAF

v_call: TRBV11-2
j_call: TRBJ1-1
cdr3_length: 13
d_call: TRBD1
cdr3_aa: ASSLAGTGGTEAF

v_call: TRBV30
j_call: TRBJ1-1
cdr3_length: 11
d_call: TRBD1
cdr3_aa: AWSLRGQTEAF

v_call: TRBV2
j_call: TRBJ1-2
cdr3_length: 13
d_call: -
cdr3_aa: ASSELWEDPDGYT

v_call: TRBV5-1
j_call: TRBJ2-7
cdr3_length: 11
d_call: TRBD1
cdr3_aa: ASSLDRGGEQY

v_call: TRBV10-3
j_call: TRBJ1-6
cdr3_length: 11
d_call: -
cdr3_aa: AIRDRPYSPLH

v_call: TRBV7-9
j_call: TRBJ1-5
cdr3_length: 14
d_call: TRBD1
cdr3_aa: ASSFGDRGSNQPQH

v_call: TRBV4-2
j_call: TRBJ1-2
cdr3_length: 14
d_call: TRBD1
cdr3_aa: ASSQDRGGQGYGYT

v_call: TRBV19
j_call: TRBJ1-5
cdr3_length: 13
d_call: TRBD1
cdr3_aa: ASSPGQAQNQPQH

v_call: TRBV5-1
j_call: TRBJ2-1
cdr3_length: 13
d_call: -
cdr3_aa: ASSLGQSSYNEQF

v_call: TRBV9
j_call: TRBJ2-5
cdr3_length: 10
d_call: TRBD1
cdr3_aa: ASSGQGDTQY

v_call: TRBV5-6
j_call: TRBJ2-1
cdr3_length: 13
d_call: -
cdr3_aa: ASSFAGSSYNEQF

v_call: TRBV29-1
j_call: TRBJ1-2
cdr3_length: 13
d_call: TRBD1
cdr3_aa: SVVPGTGYGYGYT

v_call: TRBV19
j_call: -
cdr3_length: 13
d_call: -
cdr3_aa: ASSTLQGGPYEQY

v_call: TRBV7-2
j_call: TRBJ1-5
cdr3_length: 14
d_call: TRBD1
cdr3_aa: ASSLRGQGSNQPQH

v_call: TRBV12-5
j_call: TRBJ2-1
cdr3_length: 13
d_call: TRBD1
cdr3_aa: ASGPPGTGYNEQF

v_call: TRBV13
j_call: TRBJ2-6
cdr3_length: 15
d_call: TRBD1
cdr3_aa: ASSAGQAISGANVLT

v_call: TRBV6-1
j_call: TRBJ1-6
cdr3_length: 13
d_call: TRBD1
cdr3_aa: ASTLLGTGYSPLH

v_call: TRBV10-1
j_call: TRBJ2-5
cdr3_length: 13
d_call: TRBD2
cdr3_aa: ASSGSGRIQETQY